This record looks at one T cell receptor (beta chain) sequence and its context. This record comes from a study of monozygotic twins with cystic fibrosis. Study-wide background: Approximately 2.8 micrograms of fragmented DNA underwent around 14 PCR cycles for library preparation.

V was clipped by 0 bases and J by 5 bases; unmatched bases: 2. Germline CDR1 is SGHRS and CDR2 is YFSETQ. This CDR3 has 14 amino acids. Profiling relied on immunoSEQ multiplex PCR, and the TCRdb table lists in-frame clones only, not all of them. Among approximately 21,000 clones, about 83% were seen once, and the ten largest hold less than 1.5%. The source material was blood. This chain links TRBV5-1 with TRBJ1-2; 9 bases match TRBD1. The clonotype originates from a woman in her 30s with cystic fibrosis. CDR3 DNA sequence: TGCGCCAGCAGCTTGGGGGACAGGGTTTATGGCTACACCTTC. Its protein is CASSLGDRVYGYTF.